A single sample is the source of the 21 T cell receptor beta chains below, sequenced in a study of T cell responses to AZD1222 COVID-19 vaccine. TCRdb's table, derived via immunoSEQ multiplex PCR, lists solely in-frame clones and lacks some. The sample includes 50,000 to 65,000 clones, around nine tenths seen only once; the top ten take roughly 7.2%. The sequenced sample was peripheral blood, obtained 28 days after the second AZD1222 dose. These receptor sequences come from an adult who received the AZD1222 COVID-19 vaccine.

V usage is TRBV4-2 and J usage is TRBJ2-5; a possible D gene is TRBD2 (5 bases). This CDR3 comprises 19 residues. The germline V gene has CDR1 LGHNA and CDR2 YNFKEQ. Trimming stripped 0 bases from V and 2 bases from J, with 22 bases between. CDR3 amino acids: CASSQERAVYNTRQETQYF. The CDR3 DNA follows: TGTGCCAGCAGCCAAGAACGAGCGGTATACAACACTCGACAAGAGACCCAGTACTTC.

The chain's CDR3 is CASSYSGGTDTQYF. The CDR3 DNA sequence: TGTGCCAGCAGTTACTCGGGCGGCACAGATACGCAGTATTTT. This chain connects TRBV6-6 to TRBJ2-3; D unresolved. V was shortened by 0 bases and J by 1 base, with 5 bases between the two germline ends. CDR1 and CDR2 from the germline V gene are MNHNY and SVGAGI (reference sequence). The CDR3 loop spans 14 amino acids.

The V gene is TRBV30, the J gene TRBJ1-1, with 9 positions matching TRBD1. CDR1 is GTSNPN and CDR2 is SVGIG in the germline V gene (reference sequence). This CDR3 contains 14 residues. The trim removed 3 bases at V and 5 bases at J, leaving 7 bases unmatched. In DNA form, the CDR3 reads TGTGCCTGGAGACTGACAGGGGGGATTACTGAAGCTTTCTTT. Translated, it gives CAWRLTGGITEAFF.

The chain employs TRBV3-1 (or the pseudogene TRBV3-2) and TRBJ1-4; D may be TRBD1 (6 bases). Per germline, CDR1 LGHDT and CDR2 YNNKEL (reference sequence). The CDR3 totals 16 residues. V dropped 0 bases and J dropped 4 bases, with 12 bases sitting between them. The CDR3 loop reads CASSQDPGARNEKLFF. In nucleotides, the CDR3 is TGTGCCAGCAGCCAAGACCCAGGGGCCCGTAATGAAAAACTGTTTTTT.

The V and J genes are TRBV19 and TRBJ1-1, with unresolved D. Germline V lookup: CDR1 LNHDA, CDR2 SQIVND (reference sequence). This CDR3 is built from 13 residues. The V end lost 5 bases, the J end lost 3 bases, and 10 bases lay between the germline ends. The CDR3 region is CASSLGRYTEAFF. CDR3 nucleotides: TGTGCCAGTAGTCTCGGACGGTACACTGAAGCTTTCTTT.

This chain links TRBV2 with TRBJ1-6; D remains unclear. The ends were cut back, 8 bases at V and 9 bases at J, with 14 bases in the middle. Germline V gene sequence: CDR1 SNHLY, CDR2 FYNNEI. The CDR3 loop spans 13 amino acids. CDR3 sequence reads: CASQDAGSSPLHF. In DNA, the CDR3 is TGTGCCAGCCAGGATGCGGGATCTTCACCCCTCCACTTT. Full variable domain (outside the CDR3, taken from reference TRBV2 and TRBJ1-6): EPEVTQTPSHQVTQMGQEVILRCVPISNHLYFYWYRQILGQKVEFLVSFYNNEISEKSEIFDDQFSVERPDGSNFTLKIRSTKLEDSAMYFCASQDAGSSPLHFGNGTRLTVT.

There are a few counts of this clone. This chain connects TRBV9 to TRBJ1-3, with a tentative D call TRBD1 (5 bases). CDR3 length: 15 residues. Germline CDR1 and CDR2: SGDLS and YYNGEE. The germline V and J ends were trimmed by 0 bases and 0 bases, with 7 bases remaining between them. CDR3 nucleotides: TGTGCCAGCAGCGTAGCAGGGACCTCTGGAAACACCATATATTTT. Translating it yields CASSVAGTSGNTIYF.

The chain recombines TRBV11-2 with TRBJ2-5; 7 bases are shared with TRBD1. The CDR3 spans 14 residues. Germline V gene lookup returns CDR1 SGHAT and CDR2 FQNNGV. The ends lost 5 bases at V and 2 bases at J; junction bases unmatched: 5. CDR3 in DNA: TGTGCCAGCAGCCCGGGACAGCCACAAGAGACCCAGTACTTC. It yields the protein CASSPGQPQETQYF.

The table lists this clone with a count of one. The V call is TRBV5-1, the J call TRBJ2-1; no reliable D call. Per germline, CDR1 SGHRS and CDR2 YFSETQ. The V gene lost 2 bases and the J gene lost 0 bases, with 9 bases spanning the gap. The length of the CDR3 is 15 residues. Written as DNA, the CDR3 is TGCGCCAGCAGCTTTCCCGAACGCTCCTACAATGAGCAGTTCTTC. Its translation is CASSFPERSYNEQFF.

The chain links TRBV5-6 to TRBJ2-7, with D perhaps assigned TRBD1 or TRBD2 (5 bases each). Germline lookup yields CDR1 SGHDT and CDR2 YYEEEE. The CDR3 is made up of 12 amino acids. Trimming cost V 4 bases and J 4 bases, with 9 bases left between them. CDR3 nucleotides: TGTGCCAGCAGCCGTGAGGGGTACGAGCAGTACTTC. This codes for CASSREGYEQYF.

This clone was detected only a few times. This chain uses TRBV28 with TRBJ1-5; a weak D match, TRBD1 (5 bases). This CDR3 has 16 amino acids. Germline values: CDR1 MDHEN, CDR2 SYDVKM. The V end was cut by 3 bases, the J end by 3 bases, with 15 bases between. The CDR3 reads CASSFNGAGHNQPQHF. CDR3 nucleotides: TGTGCCAGCAGTTTCAACGGTGCAGGACACAATCAGCCCCAGCATTTT.

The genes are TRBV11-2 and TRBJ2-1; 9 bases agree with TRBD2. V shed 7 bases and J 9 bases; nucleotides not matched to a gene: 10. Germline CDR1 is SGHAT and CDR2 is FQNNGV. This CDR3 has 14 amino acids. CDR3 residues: CASTESGGYGEQFF. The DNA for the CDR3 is TGTGCCAGCACCGAAAGCGGGGGGTACGGTGAGCAGTTCTTC.

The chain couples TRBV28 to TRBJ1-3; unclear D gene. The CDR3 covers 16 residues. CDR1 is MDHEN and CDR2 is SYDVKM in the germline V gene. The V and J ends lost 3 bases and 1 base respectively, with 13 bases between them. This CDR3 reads CASSFEIGISGNTIYF. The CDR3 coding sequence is TGTGCCAGCAGTTTTGAAATCGGGATATCTGGAAACACCATATATTTT.

DNA for the CDR3: TGTGCCAGTAGTATCGCTAGACTAGCGGGCGACAATGAGCAGTTCTTC. This sequence encodes CASSIARLAGDNEQFF. This rearrangement joins TRBV19 to TRBJ2-1, with 10 bases identical to TRBD2. The V gene's germline CDR1 is LNHDA and CDR2 SQIVND (reference sequence). The CDR3 consists of 16 residues. With V trimmed by 3 bases and J by 5 bases, 7 bases remained unmatched.

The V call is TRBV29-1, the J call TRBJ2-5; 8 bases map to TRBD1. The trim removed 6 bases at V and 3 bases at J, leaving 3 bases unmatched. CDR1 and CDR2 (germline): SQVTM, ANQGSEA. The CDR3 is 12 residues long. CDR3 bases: TGCAGCGTACCGACAGGGGAAGAGACCCAGTACTTC. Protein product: CSVPTGEETQYF.

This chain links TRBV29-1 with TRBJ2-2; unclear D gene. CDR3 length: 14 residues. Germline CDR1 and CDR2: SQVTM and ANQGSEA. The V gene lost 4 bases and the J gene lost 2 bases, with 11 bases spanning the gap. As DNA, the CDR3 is TGCAGCGTTGTGGGGTTTGGAAACACCGGGGAGCTGTTTTTT. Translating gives CSVVGFGNTGELFF.

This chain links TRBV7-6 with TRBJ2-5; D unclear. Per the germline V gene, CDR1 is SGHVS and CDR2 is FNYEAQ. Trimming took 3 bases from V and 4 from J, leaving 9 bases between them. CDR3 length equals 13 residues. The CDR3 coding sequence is TGTGCCAGCAGCTTTGGGGTAGCAGAGACCCAGTACTTC. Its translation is CASSFGVAETQYF.

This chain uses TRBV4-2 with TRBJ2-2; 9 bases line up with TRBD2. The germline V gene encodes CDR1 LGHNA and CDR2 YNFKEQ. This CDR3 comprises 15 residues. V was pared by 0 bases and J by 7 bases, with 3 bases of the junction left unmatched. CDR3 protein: CASSQDRLADGELFF. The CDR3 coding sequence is TGTGCCAGCAGCCAAGATCGACTAGCGGACGGGGAGCTGTTTTTT.

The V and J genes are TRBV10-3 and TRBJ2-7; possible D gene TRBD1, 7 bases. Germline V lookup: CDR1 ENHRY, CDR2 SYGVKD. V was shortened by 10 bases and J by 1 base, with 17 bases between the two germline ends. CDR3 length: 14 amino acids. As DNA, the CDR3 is TGTGCCACCTCTGGGCAGGGGGGATCCTACGAGCAGTACTTC. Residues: CATSGQGGSYEQYF.

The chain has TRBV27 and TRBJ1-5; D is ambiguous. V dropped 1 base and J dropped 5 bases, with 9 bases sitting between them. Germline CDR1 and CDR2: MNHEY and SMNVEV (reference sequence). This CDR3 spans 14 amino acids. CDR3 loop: CASSLYGEYQPQHF. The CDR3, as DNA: TGTGCCAGCAGTTTATATGGGGAGTATCAGCCCCAGCATTTT.

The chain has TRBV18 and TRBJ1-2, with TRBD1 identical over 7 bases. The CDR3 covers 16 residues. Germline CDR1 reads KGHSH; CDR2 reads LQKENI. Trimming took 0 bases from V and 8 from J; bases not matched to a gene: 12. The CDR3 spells CASSPPYSRGLEGYTF. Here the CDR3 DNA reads TGTGCCAGCTCACCACCATACTCAAGGGGGCTCGAGGGCTACACCTTC.